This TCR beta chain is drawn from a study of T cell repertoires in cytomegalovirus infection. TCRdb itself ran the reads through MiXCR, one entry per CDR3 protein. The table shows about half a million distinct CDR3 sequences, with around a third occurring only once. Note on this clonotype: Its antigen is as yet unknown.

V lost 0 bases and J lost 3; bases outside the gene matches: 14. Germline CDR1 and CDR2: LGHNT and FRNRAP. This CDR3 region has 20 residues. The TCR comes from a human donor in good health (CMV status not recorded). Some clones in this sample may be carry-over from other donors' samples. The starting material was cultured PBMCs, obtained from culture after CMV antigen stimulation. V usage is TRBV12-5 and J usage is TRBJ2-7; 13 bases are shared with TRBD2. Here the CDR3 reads CASGLVIAGGLAGSLYEQYV. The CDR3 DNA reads TGTGCTAGTGGTTTGGTAATTGCAGGGGGACTAGCGGGATCCCTCTACGAGCAGTACGTC.